This TCR beta chain was captured by sequencing in a study of shared clonotypes between healthy human individuals. Broader study findings: The genetic and exposure-history diversity represented was limited by few donors. Non-shared clonotypes had lower generation probabilities than those shared by all four donors.

This clone appeared once. Its target is not known. The test was conducted at deep level. Sequencing used immunoSEQ multiplex PCR; TCRdb keeps in-frame clones, though not all of them. The sample holds 300,000 to 400,000 clones, roughly 91% seen once. CD8 memory pooled CD45RO+ cells and CCR7-negative CD45RA+ TemRA cells. The CDR3 sequence is 16 residues long. The V segment lost 6 bases and the J segment 8 bases; nucleotides outside the gene matches: 10. Germline V gives CDR1 MNHEY, CDR2 SMNVEV (reference sequence). The sequencing input was memory CD8+ T cells sorted from blood. Sample subset: CD45RO+ cells pooled with CCR7-negative TemRA cells. V usage is TRBV27 and J usage is TRBJ2-2; the match to TRBD1 covers 12 bases. This receptor was obtained from a man aged 18 to 29 in good health. CDR3: CASSEAKGQGAGELFF. CDR3 DNA: TGTGCCAGCAGCGAAGCTAAGGGACAGGGGGCGGGGGAGCTGTTTTTT.